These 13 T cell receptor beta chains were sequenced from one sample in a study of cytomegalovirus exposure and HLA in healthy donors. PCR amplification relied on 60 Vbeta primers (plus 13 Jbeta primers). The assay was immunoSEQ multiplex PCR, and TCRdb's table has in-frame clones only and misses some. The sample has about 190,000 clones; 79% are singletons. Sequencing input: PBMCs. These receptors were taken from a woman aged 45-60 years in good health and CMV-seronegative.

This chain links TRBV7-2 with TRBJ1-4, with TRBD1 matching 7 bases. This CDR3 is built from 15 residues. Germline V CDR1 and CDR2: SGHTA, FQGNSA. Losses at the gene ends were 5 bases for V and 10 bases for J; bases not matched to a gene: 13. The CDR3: CASSADSLQGRKLFF. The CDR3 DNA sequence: TGTGCCAGCAGCGCCGACAGCCTACAGGGGAGAAAACTGTTTTTT.

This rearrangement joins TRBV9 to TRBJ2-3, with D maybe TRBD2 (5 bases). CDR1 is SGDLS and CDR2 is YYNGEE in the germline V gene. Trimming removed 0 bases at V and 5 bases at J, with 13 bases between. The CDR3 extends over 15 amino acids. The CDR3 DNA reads TGTGCCAGCAGCGTAGAGGGCGGGCACAGAGATACGCAGTATTTT. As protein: CASSVEGGHRDTQYF.

CDR3 sequence: CASSIISGGAPGGEQFF. The CDR3 nucleotides read TGTGCCAGTAGTATAATTAGCGGGGGGGCGCCTGGGGGTGAGCAGTTCTTC. The chain employs TRBV19 and TRBJ2-1; TRBD2 matches 11 bases. V lost 2 bases, J lost 9 bases, and 12 bases stayed unmatched. This CDR3 is built from 17 residues. CDR1 is LNHDA, CDR2 SQIVND, per germline (reference sequence).

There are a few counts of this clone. CDR3 sequence (DNA): TGTGCCAGCAGTTACTTCTCCAGTGGGAACACTGAAGCTTTCTTT. Its protein product is CASSYFSSGNTEAFF. This chain links TRBV6-5 with TRBJ1-1, with no clear D. The germline V gene encodes CDR1 MNHEY and CDR2 SVGAGI. V gave up 1 base and J gave up 1 base, with 10 bases separating them. The CDR3 is 15 residues long.

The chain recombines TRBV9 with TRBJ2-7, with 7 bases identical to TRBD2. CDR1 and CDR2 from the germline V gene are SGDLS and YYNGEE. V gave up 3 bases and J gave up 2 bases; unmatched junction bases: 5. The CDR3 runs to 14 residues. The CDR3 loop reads CASSGDYPPYEQYF. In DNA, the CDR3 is TGTGCCAGCAGCGGGGACTATCCCCCCTACGAGCAGTACTTC.

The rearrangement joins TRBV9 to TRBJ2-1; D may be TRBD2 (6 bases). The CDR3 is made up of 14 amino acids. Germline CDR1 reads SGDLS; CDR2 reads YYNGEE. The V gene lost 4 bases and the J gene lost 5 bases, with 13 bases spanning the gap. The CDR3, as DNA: TGTGCCAGCAGCAGCCGGGACTCGAACAATGAGCAGTTCTTC. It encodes CASSSRDSNNEQFF.

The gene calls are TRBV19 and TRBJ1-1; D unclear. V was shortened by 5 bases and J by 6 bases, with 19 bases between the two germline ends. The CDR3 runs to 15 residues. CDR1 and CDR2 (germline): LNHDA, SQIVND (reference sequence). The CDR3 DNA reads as TGTGCCAGTAGTGCCTCGGGAGTACCTAGGGCTGAAGCTTTCTTT. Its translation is CASSASGVPRAEAFF.

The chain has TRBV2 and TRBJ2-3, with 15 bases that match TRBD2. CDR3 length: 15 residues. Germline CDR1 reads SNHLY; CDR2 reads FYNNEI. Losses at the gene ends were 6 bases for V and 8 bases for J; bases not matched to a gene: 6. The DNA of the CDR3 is TGTGCCAGCAGCCCCGGGACTAGCGGGAGGACTACGCAGTATTTT. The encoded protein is CASSPGTSGRTTQYF.

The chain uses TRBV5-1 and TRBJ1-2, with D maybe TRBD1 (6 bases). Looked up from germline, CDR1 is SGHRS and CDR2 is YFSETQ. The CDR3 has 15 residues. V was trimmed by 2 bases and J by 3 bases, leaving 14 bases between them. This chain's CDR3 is CASSFAGAADYGYTF. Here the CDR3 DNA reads TGCGCCAGCAGCTTTGCAGGGGCAGCAGACTATGGCTACACCTTC.

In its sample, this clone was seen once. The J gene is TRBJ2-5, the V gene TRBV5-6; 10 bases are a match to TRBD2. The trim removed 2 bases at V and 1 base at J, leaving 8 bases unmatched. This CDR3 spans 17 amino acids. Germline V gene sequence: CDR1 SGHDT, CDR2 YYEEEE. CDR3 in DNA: TGTGCCAGCAGCTTCCCACCTAGCGGGAGAGCCCAAGAGACCCAGTACTTC. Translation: CASSFPPSGRAQETQYF.

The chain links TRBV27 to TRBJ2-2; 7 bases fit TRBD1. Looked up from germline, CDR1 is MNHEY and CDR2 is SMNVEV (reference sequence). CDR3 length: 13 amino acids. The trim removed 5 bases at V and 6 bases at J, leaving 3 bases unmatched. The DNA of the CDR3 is TGTGCCAGCAGTCGAACAGGGGCCGGGGAGCTGTTTTTT. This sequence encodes CASSRTGAGELFF.

The CDR3 is CAISERASHEQYF. The CDR3 DNA is TGTGCCATCAGTGAGAGGGCTAGCCACGAGCAGTACTTC. This chain joins TRBV10-3 and TRBJ2-7; D is perhaps TRBD2 (5 bases). The germline V gene has CDR1 ENHRY and CDR2 SYGVKD. The CDR3 loop spans 13 amino acids. Trimming left V 2 bases short and J 5 bases short, with 10 bases between.

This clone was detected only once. The CDR3: CASRTEGQGHSGNTIYF. DNA for the CDR3: TGTGCCAGCCGAACCGAAGGACAGGGGCACTCTGGAAACACCATATATTTT. The V and J genes are TRBV25-1 and TRBJ1-3; 9 bases map to TRBD1. The CDR3 consists of 17 residues. Germline CDR1 MGHDK, CDR2 SYGVNS. The V gene end was trimmed by 8 bases and the J gene end by 0 bases; junction bases not matched to a gene: 11.